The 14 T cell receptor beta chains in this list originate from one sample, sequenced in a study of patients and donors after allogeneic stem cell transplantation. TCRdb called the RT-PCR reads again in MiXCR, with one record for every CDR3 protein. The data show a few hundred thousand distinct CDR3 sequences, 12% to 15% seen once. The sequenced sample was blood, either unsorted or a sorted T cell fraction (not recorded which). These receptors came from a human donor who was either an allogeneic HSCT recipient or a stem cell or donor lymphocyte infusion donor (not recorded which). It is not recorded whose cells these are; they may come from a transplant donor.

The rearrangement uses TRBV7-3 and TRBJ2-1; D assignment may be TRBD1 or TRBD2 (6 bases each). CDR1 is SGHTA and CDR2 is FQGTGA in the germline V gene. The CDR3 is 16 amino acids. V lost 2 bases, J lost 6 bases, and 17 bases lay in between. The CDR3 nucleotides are TGTGCCAGCAGCTTATACGGGGGCTCAGGGGCCAATGAGCAGTTCTTC. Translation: CASSLYGGSGANEQFF. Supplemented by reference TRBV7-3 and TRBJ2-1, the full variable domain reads GAGVSQTPSNKVTEKGKYVELRCDPISGHTALYWYRQSLGQGPEFLIYFQGTGAADDSGLPNDRFFAVRPEGSVSTLKIQRTERGDSAVYLCASSLYGGSGANEQFFGPGTRLTVL.

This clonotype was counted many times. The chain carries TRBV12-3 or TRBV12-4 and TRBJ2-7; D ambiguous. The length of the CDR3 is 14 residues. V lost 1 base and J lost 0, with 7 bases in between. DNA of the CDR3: TGTGCCAGCAGTTTAGGGCCCAGCTCCTACGAGCAGTACTTC. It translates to CASSLGPSSYEQYF.

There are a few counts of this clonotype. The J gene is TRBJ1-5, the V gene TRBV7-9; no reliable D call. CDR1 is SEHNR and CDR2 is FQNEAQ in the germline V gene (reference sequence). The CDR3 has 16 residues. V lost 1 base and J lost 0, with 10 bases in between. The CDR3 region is CASSLGVPNSNQPQHF. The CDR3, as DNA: TGTGCCAGCAGCTTAGGGGTCCCTAATAGCAATCAGCCCCAGCATTTT.

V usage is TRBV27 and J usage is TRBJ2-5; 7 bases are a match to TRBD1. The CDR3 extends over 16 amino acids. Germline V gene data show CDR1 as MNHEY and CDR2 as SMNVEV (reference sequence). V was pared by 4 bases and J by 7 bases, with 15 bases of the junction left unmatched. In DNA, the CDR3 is TGTGCCAGCAGTTCCACGCCCCCGGCCGCAGGGGGGACCCAGTACTTC. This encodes CASSSTPPAAGGTQYF.

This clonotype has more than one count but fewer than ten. CDR3 coding DNA: TGCGCCAGCAGCTGGGGTACGGGACTAGCGGGTTACGAGCAGTACTTC. This gives the protein CASSWGTGLAGYEQYF. The chain is built from TRBV5-1 and TRBJ2-7; TRBD2 aligns across 12 bases. Germline V gene data show CDR1 as SGHRS and CDR2 as YFSETQ. The CDR3 sequence is 16 residues long. The junction had 8 bases not matched to a gene; V was cut back by 3 bases and J by 4 bases.

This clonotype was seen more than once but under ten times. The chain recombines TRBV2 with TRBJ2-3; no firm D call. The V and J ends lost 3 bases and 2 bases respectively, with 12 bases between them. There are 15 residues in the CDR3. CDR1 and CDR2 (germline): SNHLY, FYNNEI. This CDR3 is CASSEGTRYTDTQYF. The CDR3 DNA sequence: TGTGCCAGCAGTGAGGGCACCCGATACACAGATACGCAGTATTTT.

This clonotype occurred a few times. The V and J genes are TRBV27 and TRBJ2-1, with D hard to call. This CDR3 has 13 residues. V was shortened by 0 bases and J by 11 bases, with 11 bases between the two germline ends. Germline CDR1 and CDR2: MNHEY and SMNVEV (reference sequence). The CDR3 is CASSLSATIQQFF. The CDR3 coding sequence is TGTGCCAGCAGTTTATCCGCGACAATCCAGCAGTTCTTC.

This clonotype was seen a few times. The CDR3 DNA is TGTGCCAGCAGCTTAGGGGGACAAGCGAACACTGAAGCTTTCTTT. The encoded protein is CASSLGGQANTEAFF. The chain links TRBV7-6 to TRBJ1-1, with D maybe TRBD1 (6 bases). Germline values: CDR1 SGHVS, CDR2 FNYEAQ. V lost 1 base and J lost 1, with 10 bases in between. CDR3 length: 15 amino acids.

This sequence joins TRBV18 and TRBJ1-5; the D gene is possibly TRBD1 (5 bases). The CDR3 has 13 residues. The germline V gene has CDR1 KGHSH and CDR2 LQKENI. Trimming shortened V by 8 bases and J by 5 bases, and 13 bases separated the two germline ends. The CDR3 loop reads CASAQAGDQPQHF. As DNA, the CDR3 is TGTGCCAGCGCACAGGCCGGAGATCAGCCCCAGCATTTT.

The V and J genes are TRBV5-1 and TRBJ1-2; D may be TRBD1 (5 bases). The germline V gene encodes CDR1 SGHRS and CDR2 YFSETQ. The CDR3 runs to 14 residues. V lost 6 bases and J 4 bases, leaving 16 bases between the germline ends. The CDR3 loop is CASTGQPGGYGYTF. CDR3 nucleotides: TGCGCCAGCACGGGTCAACCGGGGGGCTATGGCTACACCTTC.

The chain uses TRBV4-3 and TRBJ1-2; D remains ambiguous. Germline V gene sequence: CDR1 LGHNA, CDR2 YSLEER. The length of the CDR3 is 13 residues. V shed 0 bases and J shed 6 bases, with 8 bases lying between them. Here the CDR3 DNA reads TGCGCCAGCAGCCAAGATCTAACAGATGGCTACACCTTC. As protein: CASSQDLTDGYTF.

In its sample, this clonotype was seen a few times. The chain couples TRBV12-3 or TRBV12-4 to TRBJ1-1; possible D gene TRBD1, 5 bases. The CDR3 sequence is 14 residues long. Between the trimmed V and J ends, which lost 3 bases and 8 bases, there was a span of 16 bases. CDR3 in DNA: TGTGCCAGCAGTTTCCGACCGGGACGTCAAGAAGCTTTCTTT. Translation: CASSFRPGRQEAFF.

The CDR3 DNA sequence: TGTGCCAGCAGCCAAGCGACTGGACTGTCCTACAATGAGCAGTTCTTC. This encodes CASSQATGLSYNEQFF. J is TRBJ2-1 and V is TRBV4-2, with a weak D call TRBD2 (5 bases). CDR1 is LGHNA, CDR2 YNFKEQ, per germline. Trimming pared 1 base from V and 1 base from J, leaving 11 bases between. CDR3 size: 16 residues.

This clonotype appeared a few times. CDR3 coding DNA: TGCAGTGCTAGAGATAGGACTAGCGGTATCTACAATGAGCAGTTCTTC. It specifies CSARDRTSGIYNEQFF. The rearrangement links TRBV20-1 to TRBJ2-1; 10 bases line up with TRBD2. Per the germline V gene, CDR1 is DFQATT and CDR2 is SNEGSKA (reference sequence). The trim removed 0 bases at V and 3 bases at J, leaving 5 bases unmatched. CDR3 length equals 16 residues.